The 10 T cell receptor beta chains below come from one sample, sequenced in a study of cytomegalovirus exposure and HLA in healthy donors. PCR employed 60 Vbeta and 13 Jbeta primers. Libraries were prepared by immunoSEQ multiplex PCR; TCRdb keeps only in-frame clonotypes and omits some of them. In the table there are tens of thousands of clones, about 79% of which are singletons. Sequencing was done on a sample of PBMCs. The receptors shown here come from a man aged 60 to 75 in good health and CMV-seropositive.

The chain uses TRBV2 and TRBJ2-2, with D possibly TRBD2 on 5 matching bases. This CDR3 has 17 amino acids. Trimming took off 6 bases at V and 6 bases at J, with 23 bases between the two ends. Germline CDR1 reads SNHLY; CDR2 reads FYNNEI. Written as DNA, the CDR3 is TGTGCCAGCAGCCCTTTTCCTGCGCGAGGGCGAGCCGGGGAGCTGTTTTTT. Protein product: CASSPFPARGRAGELFF.

The chain has TRBV2 and TRBJ1-1, with TRBD1 matching 11 bases. The V segment lost 6 bases and the J segment 4 bases; nucleotides outside the gene matches: 19. CDR1 is SNHLY, CDR2 FYNNEI, per germline. This CDR3 is built from 19 residues. The CDR3 region has the DNA TGTGCCAGCAGCCCAGGGCGGGGACAGGGGGTGGAATGGGGCACTGAAGCTTTCTTT. It is translated as CASSPGRGQGVEWGTEAFF.

The chain uses TRBV2 and TRBJ2-7, with D possibly TRBD1 on 5 matching bases. The V gene lost 7 bases and the J gene lost 3 bases, with 7 bases spanning the gap. From germline, CDR1 is SNHLY and CDR2 FYNNEI. CDR3 length: 11 amino acids. CDR3 in amino acids: CASTGHYEQYF. The DNA for the CDR3 is TGTGCCAGCACTGGACACTACGAGCAGTACTTC.

The J gene is TRBJ2-1, the V gene TRBV28, with 11 positions matching TRBD1. Germline V gives CDR1 MDHEN, CDR2 SYDVKM. This CDR3 spans 18 amino acids. The V gene end was trimmed by 6 bases and the J gene end by 3 bases; junction bases not matched to a gene: 13. In DNA form, the CDR3 reads TGTGCCAGCAGGTCCCATGGACAGGGGGCGGTTCGCTACAATGAGCAGTTCTTC. Translation: CASRSHGQGAVRYNEQFF.

This clone occurred once. The CDR3 region has the DNA TGCGCCAGCAGCTCCTGGACAGGGGCCCTTAACTATGGCTACACCTTC. Its translation is CASSSWTGALNYGYTF. J is TRBJ1-2 and V is TRBV5-1, with TRBD1 identical over 9 bases. The CDR3 runs to 16 residues. Germline V CDR1 and CDR2: SGHRS, YFSETQ. V dropped 3 bases and J dropped 1; count of bases not matched to a gene: 7.

The CDR3 bases are TGCGCCAGCAGCCGTCAGTGGAGTAATGAAAAACTGTTTTTT. This translates into CASSRQWSNEKLFF. The chain links TRBV4-1 to TRBJ1-4, with D unresolved. There are 14 residues in the CDR3. Trimming stripped 4 bases from V and 4 bases from J, with 10 bases between. Germline CDR1 is MGHRA and CDR2 is YSYEKL.

The chain couples TRBV6-5 to TRBJ1-1; D is unclear. The germline V gene has CDR1 MNHEY and CDR2 SVGAGI. V lost 7 bases, J lost 5 bases, and 17 bases lay in between. The CDR3 contains 14 residues. CDR3 sequence reads: CASKRHYGETEAFF. Written as DNA, the CDR3 is TGTGCCAGCAAAAGGCACTACGGCGAAACTGAAGCTTTCTTT.

This clone has just a few counts. This chain connects TRBV7-9 to TRBJ2-2; 8 bases agree with TRBD1. The CDR3 sequence is 15 residues long. Unmatched junction bases numbered 9, after V lost 6 bases and J lost 6 bases. Germline lookup yields CDR1 SEHNR and CDR2 FQNEAQ (reference sequence). CDR3 protein: CASSSQGAVAGELFF. CDR3 sequence (DNA): TGTGCCAGCAGTAGCCAGGGGGCGGTCGCCGGGGAGCTGTTTTTT.

This clone has just one count. The chain has TRBV7-9 and TRBJ1-2; TRBD1 might be the D (5 bases). This CDR3 is built from 13 residues. Trimming removed 3 bases from V and 6 bases from J, with 11 bases in between. Germline V gives CDR1 SEHNR, CDR2 FQNEAQ (reference sequence). The CDR3 nucleotides read TGTGCCAGCAGCTTCCAGGGTTCGAATGGCTACACCTTC. This sequence encodes CASSFQGSNGYTF.

This clone is medium-sized in the sample. This rearrangement joins TRBV6-1 to TRBJ1-3; TRBD1 agrees at 7 bases. The J segment lost 3 bases and the V segment lost 4 bases, leaving 6 bases of the junction unmatched. Germline V gene lookup returns CDR1 MNHNS and CDR2 SASEGT. The CDR3 covers 15 residues. The CDR3 reads CASSGRQGVGNTIYF. DNA of the CDR3: TGTGCCAGCAGTGGCAGACAGGGCGTTGGAAACACCATATATTTT.